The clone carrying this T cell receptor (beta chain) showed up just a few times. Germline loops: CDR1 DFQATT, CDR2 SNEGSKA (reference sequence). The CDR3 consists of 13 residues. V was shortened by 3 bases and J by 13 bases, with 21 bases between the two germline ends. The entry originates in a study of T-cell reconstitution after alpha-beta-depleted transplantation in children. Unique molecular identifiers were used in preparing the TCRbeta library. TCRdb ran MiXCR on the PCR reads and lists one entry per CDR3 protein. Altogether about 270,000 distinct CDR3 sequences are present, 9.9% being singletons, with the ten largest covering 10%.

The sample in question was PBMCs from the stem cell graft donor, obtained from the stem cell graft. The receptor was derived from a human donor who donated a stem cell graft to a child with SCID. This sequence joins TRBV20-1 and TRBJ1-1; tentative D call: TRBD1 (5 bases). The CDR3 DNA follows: TGCAGTGCTAGGGGGGGGTCGGGGCCGTATTATTTCTTT. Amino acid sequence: CSARGGSGPYYFF.